This T cell receptor beta chain was found in a study of blood T cells in healthy people across ages. The study, taken as a whole, reports: With age, beta diversity per million T cells declined roughly linearly, significantly by 35 to 40.

Deletions cut 2 bases from V and 3 bases from J, with 13 bases between. Germline assignment: CDR1 KGHSH and CDR2 LQKENI. The CDR3 consists of 15 residues. Of note for this clonotype: Antigen specificity is unknown.

PCR was performed a second time for 7 to 11 cycles using a sample-barcoded 5' primer and a J-beta primer mix. The authors tagged each cDNA molecule using a template-switch adaptor with 12 random nucleotides. TCRdb called the 5' RACE reads again in MiXCR, with one record for every CDR3 protein. Here the sample spans around 800,000 distinct CDR3 sequences, about 48% being singletons. The chain couples TRBV18 to TRBJ1-1, with a weak D call TRBD1 (6 bases). The source of this sequence is an older man in good health. Sequenced: blood. For the CDR3, the DNA is TGTGCCAGCTCACCATCCAACACAGGGCACACTGAAGCTTTCTTT. Its translation is CASSPSNTGHTEAFF.